A single T cell receptor beta chain is shown here with its context. Produced via immunoSEQ multiplex PCR; TCRdb's table is partial and in-frame only. This sample carries 350,000 to 450,000 clones, 70% to 90% of them seen once, and the ten largest clones take around 1.5%. Germline CDR1 reads LNHDA; CDR2 reads SQIVND (reference sequence). This CDR3 region has 13 residues. V was pared by 7 bases and J by 6 bases, with 16 bases between. These data belong to a study of blood T cell repertoires in COVID-19. Whole-study context: Spain, Italy and the United States supplied samples that represented acute and convalescent COVID-19.

Cohort allocation depended upon clinical history that participants reported. Exposed volunteers were people who met a COVID-19 case within 2 weeks before study entry. The genes are TRBV19 and TRBJ2-7, with D perhaps matching TRBD1 (5 bases). The receptor was derived from a young woman who had been exposed to COVID-19. Sequencing used PBMCs or T cells enriched from blood (not recorded which). CDR3 bases: TGTGCCAGTAAGCCGCGCGGACAATTCGAGCAGTACTTC. Translated: CASKPRGQFEQYF.